The 32 T cell receptor beta chains below all came from one sample that was sequenced in a study of shared clonotypes between healthy human individuals. Clones were sequenced by immunoSEQ multiplex PCR, and TCRdb holds only the in-frame ones, with some missing. The repertoire includes approximately 400,000 clones, just over 95% of them detected once, and about 0.32% sits in the top ten. The specimen was memory CD8+ T cells sorted from blood. Stated subset: CD45RO+ cells pooled with CCR7-negative TemRA cells. The receptor source for this set is a man aged 30-40 years in good health.

CDR3 region: CASSRGEKLFF. CDR3 coding DNA: TGTGCCAGTAGCAGGGGTGAAAAACTGTTTTTT. The rearrangement joins TRBV19 to TRBJ1-4; D possibly corresponds to TRBD1 (6 bases). CDR3 length: 11 residues. V was trimmed by 6 bases and J by 7 bases, leaving 6 bases between them. Germline CDR1 is LNHDA and CDR2 is SQIVND (reference sequence).

Here the CDR3 reads CASSTGALLIGELFF. The CDR3 DNA follows: TGTGCCAGCAGCACAGGGGCCCTCCTTATCGGGGAGCTGTTTTTT. This chain connects TRBV7-9 to TRBJ2-2; the match to TRBD1 covers 7 bases. This CDR3 spans 15 amino acids. The V gene's germline CDR1 is SEHNR and CDR2 FQNEAQ (reference sequence). J lost 7 bases, V lost 5 bases, and 10 bases had no gene match.

A word on this clone: Other DNA sequences in this specimen translate into the identical CDR3. This chain uses TRBV5-1 with TRBJ2-3; TRBD2 matches 7 bases. V lost 0 bases and J lost 5; bases outside the gene matches: 3. The germline V gene encodes CDR1 SGHRS and CDR2 YFSETQ. The CDR3 length is 14 residues. For the CDR3, the DNA is TGCGCCAGCAGCTTGGGCTTAGCGGGAGATACGCAGTATTTT. Translating it yields CASSLGLAGDTQYF.

The chain is built from TRBV5-4 and TRBJ1-3, with 7 bases identical to TRBD1. CDR1 SGHNT and CDR2 YYREEE come from the germline V gene (reference sequence). This CDR3 has 17 residues. Unmatched junction bases numbered 9, after V lost 3 bases and J lost 0 bases. This CDR3 reads CASSSTGKRPSGNTIYF. In nucleotides, the CDR3 is TGTGCCAGCAGCTCGACAGGGAAGAGGCCCTCTGGAAACACCATATATTTT.

The V call is TRBV7-9, the J call TRBJ2-3, with TRBD1 identical over 7 bases. Losses at the gene ends were 5 bases for V and 13 bases for J; bases not matched to a gene: 9. The CDR3 is made up of 12 amino acids. Looked up from germline, CDR1 is SEHNR and CDR2 is FQNEAQ (reference sequence). The CDR3: CASSLQGDFEYF. The DNA of the CDR3 is TGTGCCAGCAGCCTCCAGGGGGATTTTGAGTATTTT. The whole variable domain, filled in from reference TRBV7-9 and TRBJ2-3, reads DTGVSQNPRHKITKRGQNVTFRCDPISEHNRLYWYRQTLGQGPEFLTYFQNEAQLEKSRLLSDRFSAERPKGSFSTLEIQRTEQGDSAMYLCASSLQGDFEYFGPGTRLTVL.

The chain uses TRBV27 and TRBJ2-7; D is undetermined. Per the germline V gene, CDR1 is MNHEY and CDR2 is SMNVEV (reference sequence). Trimming shortened V by 6 bases and J by 7 bases, and 16 bases separated the two germline ends. The CDR3 consists of 13 residues. The CDR3 region is CASRGPSSLEQYF. The CDR3 DNA sequence: TGTGCCAGCAGGGGCCCGTCCTCATTGGAGCAGTACTTC.

The chain couples TRBV4-1 to TRBJ2-5; 11 bases align to TRBD2. Germline values: CDR1 MGHRA, CDR2 YSYEKL. This CDR3 has 14 amino acids. DNA for the CDR3: TGCGCAGAGGGACTAGCGGATTACCAAGAGACCCAGTACTTC. It encodes CAEGLADYQETQYF.

The V and J genes are TRBV5-1 and TRBJ2-5; a weak D match, TRBD1 (6 bases). This CDR3 region has 13 residues. In germline, CDR1 is SGHRS, CDR2 YFSETQ. V was trimmed by 4 bases and J by 2 bases, leaving 9 bases between them. CDR3: CASSADRQETQYF. Written as DNA, the CDR3 is TGCGCCAGCAGCGCGGACAGACAAGAGACCCAGTACTTC.

This clone appeared once. J is TRBJ2-1 and V is TRBV10-1; D perhaps matches TRBD2 (6 bases). CDR1 and CDR2 (germline): WNHNN, SYGVQD (reference sequence). V dropped 1 base and J dropped 7 bases, with 17 bases sitting between them. The CDR3 runs 16 residues. The CDR3 sequence: CASSEYGEDRWNEQFF. Here the CDR3 DNA reads TGCGCCAGCAGTGAGTATGGGGAGGACCGTTGGAATGAGCAGTTCTTC.

The V and J genes are TRBV28 and TRBJ2-7; no reliable D call. With 1 base removed from V and 1 base from J, the gap between germline ends came to 14 bases. The germline V gene encodes CDR1 MDHEN and CDR2 SYDVKM. The length of the CDR3 is 16 residues. The CDR3 here is CASSLSRFIGSYEQYF. The CDR3 nucleotides read TGTGCCAGCAGTTTATCTCGCTTTATTGGGTCCTACGAGCAGTACTTC.

This sequence joins TRBV30 and TRBJ2-7; possibly TRBD1 for D (6 bases). Trimming removed 7 bases from V and 6 bases from J, with 13 bases in between. The CDR3 contains 11 residues. Germline lookup yields CDR1 GTSNPN and CDR2 SVGIG (reference sequence). The CDR3 nucleotides read TGTGCCTTCTCAACAGGGTTCGAGCAGTACTTC. Its protein product is CAFSTGFEQYF.

The chain combines TRBV4-2 with TRBJ2-1; D might be TRBD1 or TRBD2, each matching 5 bases. This CDR3 is built from 15 residues. Germline CDR1 is LGHNA and CDR2 is YNFKEQ. Trimming shortened V by 2 bases and J by 9 bases, and 17 bases separated the two germline ends. CDR3 protein: CASSQRGMGPTEQFF. In nucleotides, the CDR3 is TGTGCCAGCAGCCAACGGGGTATGGGACCCACTGAGCAGTTCTTC.

The chain combines TRBV4-1 with TRBJ1-2, with unresolved D. The length of the CDR3 is 14 residues. The V and J ends lost 1 base and 4 bases respectively, with 10 bases between them. CDR1 is MGHRA and CDR2 is YSYEKL in the germline V gene. CDR3 in amino acids: CASSQVSGIYGYTF. CDR3 DNA sequence: TGCGCCAGCAGCCAAGTGTCGGGGATCTATGGCTACACCTTC.

Concerning this clone itself: The sample holds other DNA sequences that translate to the same CDR3. The V gene is TRBV28, the J gene TRBJ2-7; D not resolved. Trimming shortened V by 5 bases and J by 2 bases, and 7 bases separated the two germline ends. This CDR3 is 12 amino acids long. Per the germline V gene, CDR1 is MDHEN and CDR2 is SYDVKM. CDR3 sequence (DNA): TGTGCCAGCAGTCCGGGCCCCTACGAGCAGTACTTC. Translated: CASSPGPYEQYF.

V usage is TRBV7-9 and J usage is TRBJ1-5; TRBD1 matches 8 bases. Germline CDR1 is SEHNR and CDR2 is FQNEAQ (reference sequence). Losses at the gene ends were 11 bases for V and 7 bases for J; bases not matched to a gene: 10. The CDR3 runs 13 residues. For the CDR3, the DNA is TGTGCCCGTACCGTTACAGGGGGGCAGCCCCAGCATTTT. This encodes CARTVTGGQPQHF.

DNA of the CDR3: TGTGCCAGCAGCTTAGGAAGGACTGAAGCTTTCTTT. Amino acid sequence: CASSLGRTEAFF. The genes are TRBV11-2 and TRBJ1-1; D not certain. V lost 1 base to trimming and J lost 5 bases, with 5 bases between them. CDR3 length: 12 residues. Germline V gene sequence: CDR1 SGHAT, CDR2 FQNNGV. The entire variable domain, with the rest obtained from reference TRBV11-2 and TRBJ1-1, is as follows: EAGVAQSPRYKIIEKRQSVAFWCNPISGHATLYWYQQILGQGPKLLIQFQNNGVVDDSQLPKDRFSAERLKGVDSTLKIQPAKLEDSAVYLCASSLGRTEAFFGQGTRLTVV.

Notes on this clone: Other DNA sequences in the same sample also yield this CDR3. The chain is built from TRBV30 and TRBJ2-2; D unclear. Trimming left V 0 bases short and J 6 bases short, with 5 bases between. CDR3 length equals 12 residues. Germline assignment: CDR1 GTSNPN and CDR2 SVGIG (reference sequence). The CDR3 loop is CAWSVGSGELFF. The CDR3 DNA is TGTGCCTGGAGTGTCGGGTCCGGGGAGCTGTTTTTT.

The V and J genes are TRBV2 and TRBJ1-5; D remains unclear. The CDR3 extends over 13 amino acids. Germline V lookup: CDR1 SNHLY, CDR2 FYNNEI. V lost 2 bases and J lost 5, with 7 bases in between. CDR3 residues: CASSEQDHQPQHF. The CDR3 DNA sequence: TGTGCCAGCAGTGAACAGGACCATCAGCCCCAGCATTTT.

The chain carries TRBV5-1 and TRBJ2-7, with 9 bases that match TRBD1. CDR3 size: 16 residues. Germline V lookup: CDR1 SGHRS, CDR2 YFSETQ. The junction had 4 bases not matched to a gene; V was cut back by 0 bases and J by 0 bases. The CDR3, as DNA: TGCGCCAGCAGCTTGGCCGGGACAGGGTACTCCTACGAGCAGTACTTC. Its protein is CASSLAGTGYSYEQYF.

The chain couples TRBV5-1 to TRBJ1-2; perhaps TRBD1 as D (6 bases). CDR3 length: 13 residues. Germline CDR1 reads SGHRS; CDR2 reads YFSETQ. The germline V and J ends were trimmed by 4 bases and 8 bases, with 15 bases remaining between them. In DNA form, the CDR3 reads TGCGCCAGCAGCGCCCGAACAGGGACCGGCTACACCTTC. As protein: CASSARTGTGYTF.

V is TRBV18 and J is TRBJ1-6, with no clear D. The CDR3 has 16 residues. Germline values: CDR1 KGHSH, CDR2 LQKENI. V was clipped by 3 bases and J by 4 bases, with 13 bases between them. The CDR3 DNA reads TGTGCCAGCTCACCGAAAGTACCGGCTTATAATTCACCCCTCCACTTT. Residues: CASSPKVPAYNSPLHF.

This chain connects TRBV30 to TRBJ2-3; 9 nucleotides align to TRBD2. Germline V gene data show CDR1 as GTSNPN and CDR2 as SVGIG (reference sequence). V lost 0 bases and J lost 5; bases outside the gene matches: 0. The CDR3 has 13 residues. The CDR3 loop is CAWSVLAGDTQYF. The CDR3 nucleotides are TGTGCCTGGAGTGTACTAGCGGGAGATACGCAGTATTTT.

CDR3 DNA: TGTGCCAGCAGATCCGGGACTACTGGCTACGAGCAGTACTTC. This encodes CASRSGTTGYEQYF. The chain recombines TRBV21-1 with TRBJ2-7; TRBD2 is the table's D call, not checked against the DNA. TRBV21-1 is a known pseudogene. The CDR3 runs to 14 residues.

CDR3 DNA: TGTGCCGGGACTAGCGGAACAGATACGCAGTATTTT. Protein product: CAGTSGTDTQYF. The V and J genes are TRBV2 and TRBJ2-3, with 11 bases that match TRBD2. Per the germline V gene, CDR1 is SNHLY and CDR2 is FYNNEI. CDR3 size: 12 residues. J lost 3 bases, V lost 11 bases, and 1 base had no gene match. Combining the CDR3 with reference TRBV2 and TRBJ2-3 gives the whole variable domain EPEVTQTPSHQVTQMGQEVILRCVPISNHLYFYWYRQILGQKVEFLVSFYNNEISEKSEIFDDQFSVERPDGSNFTLKIRSTKLEDSAMYFCAGTSGTDTQYFGPGTRLTVL.

The CDR3 bases are TGTGCCAGCAGCTTAGTGGACAGCCGCTCCTACGAGCAGTACTTC. As protein: CASSLVDSRSYEQYF. The chain joins TRBV13 to TRBJ2-7, with D maybe TRBD1 (6 bases). The CDR3 totals 15 residues. The V end lost 1 base, the J end lost 0 bases, and 10 bases lay between the germline ends. Per germline, CDR1 PRHDT and CDR2 FYEKMQ (reference sequence). Filled out from reference TRBV13 and TRBJ2-7, the complete variable domain reads AAGVIQSPRHLIKEKRETATLKCYPIPRHDTVYWYQQGPGQDPQFLISFYEKMQSDKGSIPDRFSAQQFSDYHSELNMSSLELGDSALYFCASSLVDSRSYEQYFGPGTRLTVT.

The CDR3 region is CASSPHVGYEQYF. The DNA of the CDR3 is TGCGCCAGCAGCCCTCATGTCGGCTACGAGCAGTACTTC. The rearrangement joins TRBV5-1 to TRBJ2-7; D not certain. V lost 4 bases and J lost 3, with 11 bases in between. Germline V gene lookup returns CDR1 SGHRS and CDR2 YFSETQ. The CDR3 totals 13 residues.

The chain combines TRBV5-6 with TRBJ2-3, with D possibly TRBD1 on 5 matching bases. Germline-derived CDR1 and CDR2 are SGHDT and YYEEEE. V was pared by 2 bases and J by 3 bases, with 7 bases between. This CDR3 is 13 amino acids long. The CDR3 spells CASSFDSTDTQYF. The DNA for the CDR3 is TGTGCCAGCAGCTTTGACAGTACAGATACGCAGTATTTT.

Regarding this clone: Other DNA variants within this sample encode the same CDR3. The V call is TRBV7-3, the J call TRBJ2-3; D is perhaps TRBD1 (6 bases). Trimming took off 4 bases at V and 4 bases at J, with 6 bases between the two ends. The germline V gene has CDR1 SGHTA and CDR2 FQGTGA. The CDR3 contains 12 residues. The CDR3 is CASSSGADTQYF. In nucleotides, the CDR3 is TGTGCCAGCAGCTCAGGGGCAGATACGCAGTATTTT.

The chain carries TRBV11-3 and TRBJ2-2; the D is unclear. This CDR3 region has 14 residues. The ends were cut back, 5 bases at V and 1 base at J, with 8 bases in the middle. The germline V gene encodes CDR1 SGHNT and CDR2 YENEEA. CDR3 in DNA: TGTGCCAGCAGCACCGACCGGAACACCGGGGAGCTGTTTTTT. Residues: CASSTDRNTGELFF.

V and J are TRBV28 and TRBJ2-1, with D tentatively TRBD2 (6 bases). Germline V gene data show CDR1 as MDHEN and CDR2 as SYDVKM. Trimming pared 3 bases from V and 10 bases from J, leaving 10 bases between. This CDR3 region has 12 residues. The CDR3 protein is CASSFAGMEQFF. The DNA for the CDR3 is TGTGCCAGCAGTTTTGCGGGGATGGAGCAGTTCTTC.

J is TRBJ1-1 and V is TRBV27; D remains ambiguous. CDR1 and CDR2 (germline): MNHEY, SMNVEV (reference sequence). The V gene lost 3 bases and the J gene lost 0 bases, with 2 bases spanning the gap. The CDR3 is 12 residues long. CDR3 region: CASSFMNTEAFF. The DNA for the CDR3 is TGTGCCAGCAGTTTCATGAACACTGAAGCTTTCTTT.

The rearrangement uses TRBV7-9 and TRBJ2-5; the D gene is possibly TRBD2 (7 bases). The CDR3 length is 13 residues. V was cut by 3 bases and J by 4 bases, with 9 bases left in between. Germline V CDR1 and CDR2: SEHNR, FQNEAQ (reference sequence). The CDR3 reads CASSFRGAETQYF. The CDR3 nucleotides are TGTGCCAGCAGCTTTCGGGGGGCAGAGACCCAGTACTTC. The variable domain in full, completed from reference TRBV7-9 and TRBJ2-5, reads DTGVSQNPRHKITKRGQNVTFRCDPISEHNRLYWYRQTLGQGPEFLTYFQNEAQLEKSRLLSDRFSAERPKGSFSTLEIQRTEQGDSAMYLCASSFRGAETQYFGPGTRLLVL.